This TCR beta chain stems from a study of blood T cell repertoires in COVID-19. About the study: Some COVID-19 samples were acute and others convalescent; all came from the United States, Italy and Spain. From T cells, B-cell-depleted T cells, or PBMCs came the material, which was cDNA or gDNA.

CDR1 is SGHDN, CDR2 FVKESK, per germline. V was clipped by 4 bases and J by 3 bases; unmatched bases: 10. The CDR3 has 17 amino acids. In the authors' workflow: Using reference gene primer amplification, nucleated cell counts were estimated. Sequencing used immunoSEQ multiplex PCR; TCRdb keeps in-frame clones, though not all of them. V and J calls and clone size are those listed in that table; D and trimming were worked out from the DNA. The sample gives about 160,000 clones, approximately 90% of which show up once; approximately 2.2% is in the top ten. The receptor's source is a man between 18 and 29 years old with acute or convalescent COVID-19. The V call is TRBV14, the J call TRBJ2-3, with 10 bases lining up with TRBD2. The sequencing sample was made of peripheral blood. DNA of the CDR3: TGTGCCAGCAGCCTCCTATTACTAGCGGGGAAGACAGATACGCAGTATTTT. This translates into CASSLLLLAGKTDTQYF. Supplemented by reference TRBV14 and TRBJ2-3, the full variable domain reads EAGVTQFPSHSVIEKGQTVTLRCDPISGHDNLYWYRRVMGKEIKFLLHFVKESKQDESGMPNNRFLAERTGGTYSTLKVQPAELEDSGVYFCASSLLLLAGKTDTQYFGPGTRLTVL.